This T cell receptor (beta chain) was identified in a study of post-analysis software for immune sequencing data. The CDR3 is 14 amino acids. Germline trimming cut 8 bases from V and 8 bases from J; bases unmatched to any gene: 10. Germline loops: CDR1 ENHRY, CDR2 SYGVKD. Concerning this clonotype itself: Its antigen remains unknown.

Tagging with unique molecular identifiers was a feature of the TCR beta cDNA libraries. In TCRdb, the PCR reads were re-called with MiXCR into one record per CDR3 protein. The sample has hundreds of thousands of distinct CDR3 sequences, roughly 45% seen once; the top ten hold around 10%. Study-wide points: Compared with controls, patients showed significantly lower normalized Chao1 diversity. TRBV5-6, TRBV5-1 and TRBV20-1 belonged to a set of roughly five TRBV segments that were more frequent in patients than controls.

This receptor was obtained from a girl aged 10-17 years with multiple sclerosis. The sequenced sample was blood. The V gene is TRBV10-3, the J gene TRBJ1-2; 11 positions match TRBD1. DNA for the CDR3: TGTGCCATCGGGGCTGGACAGGGGGCGGGCGGCTACACCTTC. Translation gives CAIGAGQGAGGYTF.